These T cell receptor beta chains were read from a single sample in a study of T cell responses to AZD1222 COVID-19 vaccine. TCRdb's table, derived via immunoSEQ multiplex PCR, lists solely in-frame clones and lacks some. The repertoire consists of about 82,000 clones, with more than 90% occurring once and the leading ten covering around 4.9%. The specimen was peripheral blood, collected on day 0 of AZD1222 vaccination. These receptors were collected from an adult in good health. Both conserved end residues are part of each CDR3. D genes are given only for firm matches. Some rows have no size entry. The others give once, few or many, or a class for an expanded clone.

TRBJ2-2	once	-	TRBV5-1	CASSLEQLNTGELFF	TGCGCCAGCAGCTTGGAACAACTAAACACCGGGGAGCTGTTTTTT
TRBJ1-4	-	-	TRBV15	CATLGRGEKLFF	TGTGCGACCCTAGGGCGCGGTGAAAAACTGTTTTTT
TRBJ1-1	-	-	TRBV7-3	CASSPQGSKNTEAFF	TGTGCCAGCAGCCCCCAAGGCAGCAAAAACACTGAAGCTTTCTTT
TRBJ2-6	-	TRBD1	TRBV15	CATSTPGQGTSGANVLTF	TGTGCCACCAGCACTCCGGGACAGGGGACCTCTGGGGCCAACGTCCTGACTTTC
TRBJ2-4	once	TRBD2	TRBV6-5	CASIDLAGGKNIQYF	TGTGCCAGCATAGATCTAGCGGGGGGCAAAAACATTCAGTACTTC
TRBJ1-1	-	-	TRBV27	CASSLSGRSMNTEAFF	TGTGCCAGCAGTTTATCCGGACGGAGCATGAACACTGAAGCTTTCTTT
TRBJ1-6	-	-	TRBV19	CASSNRPGSSYNSPLHF	TGTGCCAGTAGTAATAGGCCGGGAAGCTCCTATAATTCACCCCTCCACTTT
TRBJ1-2	-	TRBD1	TRBV23-1	CASSQKQTGGSSNYGYTF	TGCGCCAGCAGTCAAAAGCAGACAGGGGGCTCCTCTAACTATGGCTACACCTTC
TRBJ1-6	-	TRBD1	TRBV13	CASRGQTNSPLHF	TGTGCCAGCAGGGGACAGACTAATTCACCCCTCCACTTT
TRBJ1-1	-	TRBD1	TRBV28	CASRNDRGIRNTEAFF	TGTGCCAGCAGGAACGACAGGGGTATAAGGAACACTGAAGCTTTCTTT
TRBJ1-3	-	TRBD1	TRBV25-1	CASSGRTGGSGNTIYF	TGTGCCAGCAGTGGGAGGACAGGGGGCTCTGGAAACACCATATATTTT
TRBJ2-1	-	TRBD1	TRBV2	CASSGSGGSAAQFF	TGTGCCAGCAGTGGTTCAGGGGGCTCAGCCGCGCAGTTCTTC
TRBJ2-1	-	TRBD1	TRBV28	CASSNRGTVDLF	TGTGCCAGCAGCAATAGAGGGACAGTTGACCTCTTC
TRBJ1-6	-	-	TRBV28	CASSLSARGESSPLHF	TGTGCCAGCAGTTTATCTGCCAGGGGAGAAAGTTCACCCCTCCACTTT
TRBJ1-1	-	-	TRBV11-2	CASSLAGAPGAFF	TGTGCCAGCAGCTTAGCCGGCGCCCCTGGAGCTTTCTTT
TRBJ2-7	few	-	TRBV2	CASRGSRGVIYEQYF	TGTGCCAGCAGGGGAAGCAGGGGTGTAATCTACGAGCAGTACTTC
TRBJ1-2	-	TRBD1	TRBV29-1	CSAGTGEANYGYTF	TGCAGCGCGGGTACAGGGGAAGCTAACTATGGCTACACCTTC
TRBJ1-1	-	-	TRBV4-1	CASSQARGTEAFF	TGCGCCAGCAGCCAAGCGCGGGGAACTGAAGCTTTCTTT
TRBJ1-5	-	-	TRBV19	CASSIEAWSGQPQHF	TGTGCCAGTAGTATAGAGGCCTGGAGCGGTCAGCCCCAGCATTTT
TRBJ1-2	-	TRBD1	TRBV6-5	CASSYSATGAYGYTF	TGTGCCAGCAGTTACAGTGCTACAGGGGCCTATGGCTACACCTTC
TRBJ2-7	-	-	TRBV30	CAWRDWDLAYEQYF	TGTGCCTGGAGAGACTGGGACCTAGCCTACGAGCAGTACTTC
TRBJ1-1	-	-	TRBV6-1	CASSESGAAFF	TGTGCCAGCAGTGAGTCCGGGGCAGCTTTCTTT
TRBJ1-5	-	-	TRBV19	CASSYRETNQPQHF	TGTGCCAGTAGTTACAGGGAAACGAATCAGCCCCAGCATTTT
TRBJ1-6	-	TRBD1	TRBV28	CASSTRWTGGNSPLHF	TGTGCCAGCAGTACGCGTTGGACAGGGGGTAATTCACCCCTCCACTTT
TRBJ2-7	few	-	TRBV9	CASSVLWDPYEQYF	TGTGCCAGCAGCGTTCTATGGGACCCCTACGAGCAGTACTTC
TRBJ2-1	-	TRBD2	TRBV25-1	CASSRTSGDPYNEQFF	TGTGCCAGCAGCCGGACTAGCGGGGACCCCTACAATGAGCAGTTCTTC
TRBJ2-2	few	TRBD2	TRBV19	CAIDRGPRGLAGGANTGELFF	TGTGCCATTGACAGGGGCCCGAGAGGACTAGCGGGGGGCGCGAACACCGGGGAGCTGTTTTTT
TRBJ2-1	-	-	TRBV3-1/TRBV3-2	CASSQDLGSYNEQFF	TGTGCCAGCAGCCAAGATCTTGGCTCCTACAATGAGCAGTTCTTC
TRBJ2-5	-	TRBD1	TRBV28	CASSLYGRGQSETQYF	TGTGCCAGCAGTTTATACGGCAGGGGGCAATCGGAGACCCAGTACTTC
TRBJ2-7	-	TRBD1	TRBV29-1	CSAGRQAPRGSYEQYF	TGCAGCGCGGGGCGACAGGCACCCAGGGGGTCCTACGAGCAGTACTTC
TRBJ2-2	-	-	TRBV3-1/TRBV3-2	CASSPSSGTGELFF	TGTGCCAGCAGCCCAAGTAGTGGCACCGGGGAGCTGTTTTTT
TRBJ2-6	-	TRBD1	TRBV5-1	CASSHGGQGAGGANVLTF	TGCGCCAGCAGCCATGGAGGACAGGGGGCAGGTGGGGCCAACGTCCTGACTTTC
TRBJ1-3	-	-	TRBV10-3	CAISEVTDLGNTIYF	TGTGCCATCAGTGAGGTGACAGACCTAGGAAACACCATATATTTT
TRBJ1-4	-	-	TRBV18	CASSLGPFATNEKLFF	TGTGCCAGCTCACTCGGACCGTTTGCAACTAATGAAAAACTGTTTTTT
TRBJ1-5	-	-	TRBV27	CASSFQAINQPQHF	TGTGCCAGCAGTTTCCAGGCCATCAATCAGCCCCAGCATTTT
TRBJ2-2	-	-	TRBV7-6	CASSLRGNTGELFF	TGTGCCAGCAGCTTACGAGGGAACACCGGGGAGCTGTTTTTT
TRBJ2-5	-	TRBD2	TRBV5-1	CASSLVPSGGVETQYF	TGCGCCAGCAGCTTGGTTCCCAGCGGGGGTGTGGAGACCCAGTACTTC
TRBJ1-5	-	TRBD1	TRBV6-2/TRBV6-3	CASSSEGQAHQPQHF	TGTGCCAGCAGTTCCGAAGGACAGGCTCATCAGCCCCAGCATTTT
TRBJ2-3	-	-	TRBV7-9	CASSLVRSGVVSTDTQYF	TGTGCCAGCAGCTTAGTGAGATCCGGGGTGGTTAGCACAGATACGCAGTATTTT
TRBJ2-1	-	TRBD1	TRBV2	CASRKTGKDNEQFF	TGTGCCAGCAGAAAGACAGGGAAGGACAATGAGCAGTTCTTC
TRBJ1-2	-	-	TRBV15	CATSRDRTGQGYTF	TGTGCCACCAGCAGAGATCGAACAGGGCAAGGCTACACCTTC
TRBJ2-2	once	-	TRBV4-2	CASSQEGGVNTGELFF	TGTGCCAGCAGCCAAGAAGGAGGGGTGAACACCGGGGAGCTGTTTTTT
TRBJ1-1	-	-	TRBV12-3/TRBV12-4	CASSGRRNTEAFF	TGTGCCAGCAGCGGTAGAAGGAACACTGAAGCTTTCTTT
TRBJ1-6	-	-	TRBV4-1	CASSQGSQGSYSPLHF	TGCGCCAGCAGCCAAGGTTCGCAGGGAAGTTATTCACCCCTCCACTTT
TRBJ1-4	-	-	TRBV5-8	CASSLGLGDIREKLFF	TGTGCCAGCAGCTTGGGGCTAGGGGACATTCGAGAAAAACTGTTTTTT